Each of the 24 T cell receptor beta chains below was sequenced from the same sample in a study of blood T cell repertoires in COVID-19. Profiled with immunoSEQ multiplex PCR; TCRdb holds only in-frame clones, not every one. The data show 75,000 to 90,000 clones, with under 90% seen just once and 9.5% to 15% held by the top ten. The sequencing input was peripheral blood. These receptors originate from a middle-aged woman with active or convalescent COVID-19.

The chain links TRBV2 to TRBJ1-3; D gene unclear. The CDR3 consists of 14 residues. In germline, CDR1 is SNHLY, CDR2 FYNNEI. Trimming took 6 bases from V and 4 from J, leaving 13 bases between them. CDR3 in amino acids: CASRSGSVGNTIYF. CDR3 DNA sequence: TGTGCCAGCAGAAGCGGTTCTGTAGGAAACACCATATATTTT.

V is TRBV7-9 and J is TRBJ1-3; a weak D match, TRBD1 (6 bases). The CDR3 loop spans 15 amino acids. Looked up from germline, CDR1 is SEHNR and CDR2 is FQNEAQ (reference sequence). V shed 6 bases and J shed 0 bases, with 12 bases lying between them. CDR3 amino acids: CASSSGVPSGNTIYF. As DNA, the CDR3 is TGTGCCAGCAGTTCAGGGGTCCCCTCTGGAAACACCATATATTTT.

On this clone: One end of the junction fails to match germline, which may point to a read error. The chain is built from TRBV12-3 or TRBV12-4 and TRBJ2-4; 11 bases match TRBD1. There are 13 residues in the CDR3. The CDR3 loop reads CASSPTGTGGEFF. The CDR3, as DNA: TGTGCCAGCAGTCCAACCGGGACAGGGGGAGAGTTCTTC.

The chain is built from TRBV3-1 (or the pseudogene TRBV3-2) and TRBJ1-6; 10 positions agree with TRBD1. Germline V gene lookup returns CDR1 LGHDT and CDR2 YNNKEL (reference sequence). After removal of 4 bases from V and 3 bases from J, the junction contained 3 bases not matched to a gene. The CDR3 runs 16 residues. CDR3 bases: TGTGCCAGCAGCCGGGACAGGGGATACTATAATTCACCCCTCCACTTT. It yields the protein CASSRDRGYYNSPLHF.

Written as DNA, the CDR3 is TGTGCCAGCAGTAGGGGACAGGCGAGCTATGGCTACACCTTC. This gives the protein CASSRGQASYGYTF. The rearrangement links TRBV28 to TRBJ1-2; 8 bases fit TRBD1. CDR3 length: 14 amino acids. V trimming: 5 bases; J trimming: 4 bases; junction bases outside the gene matches: 6. CDR1 MDHEN and CDR2 SYDVKM come from the germline V gene.

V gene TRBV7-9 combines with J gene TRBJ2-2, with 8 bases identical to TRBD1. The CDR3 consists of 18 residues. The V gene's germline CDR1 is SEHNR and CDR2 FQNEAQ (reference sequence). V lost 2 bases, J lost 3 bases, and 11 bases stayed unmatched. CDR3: CASSLPVTGGSDTGELFF. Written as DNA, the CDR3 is TGTGCCAGCAGCTTACCCGTCACAGGGGGATCGGACACCGGGGAGCTGTTTTTT.

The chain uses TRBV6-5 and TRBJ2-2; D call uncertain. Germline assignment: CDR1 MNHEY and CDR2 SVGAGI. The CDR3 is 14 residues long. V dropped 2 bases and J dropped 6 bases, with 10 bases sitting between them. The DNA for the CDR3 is TGTGCCAGCAGTTACGCCTATGGAGCCGGGGAGCTGTTTTTT. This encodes CASSYAYGAGELFF.

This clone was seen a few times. For the CDR3, the DNA is TGCAGCGTTGTTGGGGGCTCGCAACCCTACGAGCAGTACTTC. Translating gives CSVVGGSQPYEQYF. J is TRBJ2-7 and V is TRBV29-1; a possible D gene is TRBD1 (6 bases). CDR1 and CDR2 from the germline V gene are SQVTM and ANQGSEA. Trimming cost V 4 bases and J 2 bases, with 15 bases left between them. This CDR3 contains 14 residues.

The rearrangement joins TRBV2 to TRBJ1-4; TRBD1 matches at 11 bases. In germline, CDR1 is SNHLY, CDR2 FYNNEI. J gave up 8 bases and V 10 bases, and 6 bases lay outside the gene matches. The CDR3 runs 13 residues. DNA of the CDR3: TGTGCCACCCGGACAGGGGGCGAGGAAAAACTGTTTTTT. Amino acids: CATRTGGEEKLFF.

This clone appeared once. The CDR3 region has the DNA TGTGCCAGCAGCTTCTACGCCTCAGGGAGGGAGTCCAACGTCCTGACTTTC. This encodes CASSFYASGRESNVLTF. The genes are TRBV5-6 and TRBJ2-6; 7 bases agree with TRBD2. The CDR3 runs to 17 residues. V gave up 2 bases and J gave up 8 bases; unmatched junction bases: 13. The germline gives CDR1 SGHDT, CDR2 YYEEEE.

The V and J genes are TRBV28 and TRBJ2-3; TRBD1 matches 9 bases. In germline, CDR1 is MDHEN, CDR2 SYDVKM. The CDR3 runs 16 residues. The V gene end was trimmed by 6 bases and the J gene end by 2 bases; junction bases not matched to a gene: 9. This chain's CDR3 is CASSQRTGDYTDTQYF. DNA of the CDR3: TGTGCCAGCAGCCAAAGGACAGGGGACTACACAGATACGCAGTATTTT.

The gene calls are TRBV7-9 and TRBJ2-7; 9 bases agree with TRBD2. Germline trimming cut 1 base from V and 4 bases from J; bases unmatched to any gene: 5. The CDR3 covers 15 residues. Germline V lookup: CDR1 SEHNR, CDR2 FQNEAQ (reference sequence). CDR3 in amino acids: CASSLGGLAGYEQYF. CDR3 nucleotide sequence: TGTGCCAGCAGCTTAGGGGGACTAGCAGGGTACGAGCAGTACTTC.

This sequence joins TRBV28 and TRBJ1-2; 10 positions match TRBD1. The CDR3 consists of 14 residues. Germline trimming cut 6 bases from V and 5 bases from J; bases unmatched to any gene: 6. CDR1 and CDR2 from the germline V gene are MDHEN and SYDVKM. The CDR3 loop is CASRSGQGVYGYTF. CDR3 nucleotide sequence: TGTGCCAGCAGAAGCGGACAGGGGGTATATGGCTACACCTTC.

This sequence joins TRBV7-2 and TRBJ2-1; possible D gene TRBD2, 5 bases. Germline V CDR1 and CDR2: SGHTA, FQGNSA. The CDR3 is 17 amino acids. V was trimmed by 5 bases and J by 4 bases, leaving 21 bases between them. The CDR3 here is CASSPVRGTRRYNEQFF. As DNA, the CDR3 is TGTGCCAGCAGCCCCGTACGGGGTACCCGACGATACAATGAGCAGTTCTTC.

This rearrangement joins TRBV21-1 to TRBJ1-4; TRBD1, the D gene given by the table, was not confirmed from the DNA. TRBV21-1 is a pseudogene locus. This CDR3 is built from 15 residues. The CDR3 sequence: CASARTPRTNEKLFF. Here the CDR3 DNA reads TGTGCCAGCGCCCGGACACCTCGCACTAATGAAAAACTGTTTTTT.

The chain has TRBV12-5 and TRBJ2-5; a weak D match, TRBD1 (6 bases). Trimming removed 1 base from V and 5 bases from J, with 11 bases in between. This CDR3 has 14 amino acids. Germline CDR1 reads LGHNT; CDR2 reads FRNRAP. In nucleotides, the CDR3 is TGTGCTAGTGGTTTGGGGGGGCTCGGTGAGACCCAGTACTTC. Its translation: CASGLGGLGETQYF.

CDR3 region: CASSSDGQGGDEQYF. The CDR3 DNA follows: TGTGCCAGCAGTTCCGACGGACAGGGGGGCGACGAGCAGTACTTC. The genes are TRBV27 and TRBJ2-7; 10 positions match TRBD1. The V gene end was trimmed by 4 bases and the J gene end by 5 bases; junction bases not matched to a gene: 8. This CDR3 contains 15 residues. Looked up from germline, CDR1 is MNHEY and CDR2 is SMNVEV (reference sequence).

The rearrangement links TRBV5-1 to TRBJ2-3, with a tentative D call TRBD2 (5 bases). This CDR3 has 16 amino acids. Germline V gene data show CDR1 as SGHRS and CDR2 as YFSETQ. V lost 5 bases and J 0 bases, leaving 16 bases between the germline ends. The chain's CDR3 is CASRTTPGVSTDTQYF. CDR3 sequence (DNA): TGCGCCAGCAGAACTACCCCCGGGGTGAGCACAGATACGCAGTATTTT.

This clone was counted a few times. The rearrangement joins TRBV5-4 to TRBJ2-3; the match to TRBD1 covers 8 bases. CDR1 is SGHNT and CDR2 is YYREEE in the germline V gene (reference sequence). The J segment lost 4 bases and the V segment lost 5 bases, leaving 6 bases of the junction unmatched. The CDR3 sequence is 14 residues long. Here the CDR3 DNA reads TGTGCCAGCAGATCCCAGGGGGCATCAGATACGCAGTATTTT. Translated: CASRSQGASDTQYF.

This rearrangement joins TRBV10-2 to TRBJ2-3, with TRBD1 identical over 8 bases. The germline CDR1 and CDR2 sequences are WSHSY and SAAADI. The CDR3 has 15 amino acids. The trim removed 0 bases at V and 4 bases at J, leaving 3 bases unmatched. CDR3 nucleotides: TGCGCCAGCAGTGAGTCGGGGACAGGTTCAGATACGCAGTATTTT. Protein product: CASSESGTGSDTQYF.

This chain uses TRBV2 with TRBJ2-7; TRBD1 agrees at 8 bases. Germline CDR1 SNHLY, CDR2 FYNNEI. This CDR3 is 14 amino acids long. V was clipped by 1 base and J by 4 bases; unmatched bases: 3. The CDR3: CASSEGTGLYEQYF. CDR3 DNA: TGTGCCAGCAGTGAAGGGACAGGGCTGTACGAGCAGTACTTC.

The CDR3 nucleotides are TGCGCCAGCAGCTACAGAGCTGCAGATACGCAGTATTTT. It encodes CASSYRAADTQYF. The chain employs TRBV4-1 and TRBJ2-3; D is uncertain. V lost 5 bases, J lost 4 bases, and 10 bases lay in between. The CDR3 is 13 residues long. The V gene's germline CDR1 is MGHRA and CDR2 YSYEKL.

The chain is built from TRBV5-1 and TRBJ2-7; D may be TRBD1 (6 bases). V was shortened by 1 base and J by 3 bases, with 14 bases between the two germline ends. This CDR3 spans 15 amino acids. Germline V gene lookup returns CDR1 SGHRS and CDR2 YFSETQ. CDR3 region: CASSLIGEGGYEQYF. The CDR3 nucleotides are TGCGCCAGCAGCTTGATCGGGGAAGGGGGCTACGAGCAGTACTTC.

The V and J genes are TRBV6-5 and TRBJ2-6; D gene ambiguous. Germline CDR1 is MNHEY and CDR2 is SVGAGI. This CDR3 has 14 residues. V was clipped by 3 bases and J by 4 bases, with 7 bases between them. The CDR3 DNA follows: TGTGCCAGCAGTTATACACAGGGGGCCAACGTCCTGACTTTC. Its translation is CASSYTQGANVLTF.